Listed below are T cell receptor beta chains from one sample, sequenced in a study of tissue T cells after allogeneic stem cell transplantation. Clones were sequenced by immunoSEQ multiplex PCR, and TCRdb holds only the in-frame ones, with some missing. The sample holds 35,000 to 50,000 clones; just under 95% are singletons and the top ten take about 3.8%. Sequenced here: blood, sampled before transplantation. The receptor source for this set is a woman aged 35-75 years who later had graft-versus-host disease after an allogeneic stem cell transplant. Each CDR3 is given with its conserved first and last residue. D genes are given only for firm matches. The size of a clone is reported for some rows only, either as once, few or many, or as a class for expanded clones.

DNA,CDR3,V,J,size,D
TGTGCCAGCAGAGGAACCGGGACAATCTACGAGCAGTACTTC,CASRGTGTIYEQYF,TRBV6-5,TRBJ2-7,few,NA
TGTGCCAGCTCACCACTAGCGGACCAAGAGACCCAGTACTTC,CASSPLADQETQYF,TRBV18,TRBJ2-5,NA,NA
TGTGCCAGCAGCCAAGATATCCAGGGAGAGACCCAGTACTTC,CASSQDIQGETQYF,TRBV4-2,TRBJ2-5,NA,NA
TGTGCCAGCAGCGTAGACGGGATGAGGCTCAATGAGCAGTTCTTC,CASSVDGMRLNEQFF,TRBV9,TRBJ2-1,NA,NA
TGTGCCAGCAGTATACAGGGTATGACCGGGGAGCTGTTTTTT,CASSIQGMTGELFF,TRBV28,TRBJ2-2,NA,NA
TGCGCCAGCAGCCAAGATTATGCTAGAGTTAGCGAAGCTTTCTTT,CASSQDYARVSEAFF,TRBV4-3,TRBJ1-1,NA,NA
TGCGCCAGCAGCAACGACAGGGCGGGTGAAAAACTGTTTTTT,CASSNDRAGEKLFF,TRBV5-1,TRBJ1-4,NA,TRBD1
TGTGCCAGCAATATTAGGGGTAACACTGAAGCTTTCTTT,CASNIRGNTEAFF,TRBV2,TRBJ1-1,NA,NA
TGTGCCAGCAGCCCCACCAGGGTGTCCACTGAAGCTTTCTTT,CASSPTRVSTEAFF,TRBV13,TRBJ1-1,NA,NA
TGTGCCAGCAGCCAAGAGGGAGCTACTGGGGCCAACGTCCTGACTTTC,CASSQEGATGANVLTF,TRBV4-2,TRBJ2-6,NA,NA
TGTGCCAGCAGCCAGAGCACAGGGGCCGCCACTGAAGCTTTCTTT,CASSQSTGAATEAFF,TRBV7-9,TRBJ1-1,once,TRBD1
TGTGCCAGCAGCCATGCGGGACGTACAGATACGCAGTATTTT,CASSHAGRTDTQYF,TRBV11-1,TRBJ2-3,NA,NA
TGCGCCAGCAGCTACGGGACTAGCGGAACCTACGAGCAGTACTTC,CASSYGTSGTYEQYF,TRBV5-1,TRBJ2-7,NA,TRBD2
TGTGCCAGCAGCTGGGGTACTGAGCAGTACTTC,CASSWGTEQYF,TRBV5-4,TRBJ2-7,once,NA
TGTGCCAGCAGTAGACAGGGGTTTGGGGCCAACGTCCTGACTTTC,CASSRQGFGANVLTF,TRBV2,TRBJ2-6,NA,TRBD1
TGTGCCAGCAGCTTAGGGCAGGGGGCGACAGGCTACACCTTC,CASSLGQGATGYTF,TRBV7-2,TRBJ1-2,NA,TRBD1
TGTGCCAGCAGTCCCGGTGAGGGAGCTTTCTTT,CASSPGEGAFF,TRBV12-3/TRBV12-4,TRBJ1-1,NA,NA
TGTGCCAGCAGTTTCCCTACCGGGACTAGCGGGAACACAGATACGCAGTATTTT,CASSFPTGTSGNTDTQYF,TRBV27,TRBJ2-3,NA,TRBD2
TGTGCCAGCTCCCAAATCACAGATACGCAGTATTTT,CASSQITDTQYF,TRBV6-6,TRBJ2-3,once,NA
TGTGCCAGTAGTATTGTTGGGGCTAACTATGGCTACACCTTC,CASSIVGANYGYTF,TRBV19,TRBJ1-2,NA,NA
TGTGCCAGCAGCCAAGATTGGCGGGCCCAAGAGACCCAGTACTTC,CASSQDWRAQETQYF,TRBV4-2,TRBJ2-5,NA,NA
TGTGCCAGCTCACCGACTAGCGGTTACAATGAGCAGTTCTTC,CASSPTSGYNEQFF,TRBV18,TRBJ2-1,NA,TRBD2
TGCAGCGTTGACACCGGGGAGCTGTTTTTT,CSVDTGELFF,TRBV29-1,TRBJ2-2,NA,NA
TGTGCCAGCAGCGGGGACAGTTTGTTCTATGGCTACACCTTC,CASSGDSLFYGYTF,TRBV11-2,TRBJ1-2,NA,TRBD1
TGTGCCAGCAGTTATGGGGCAGGCACTGAAGCTTTCTTT,CASSYGAGTEAFF,TRBV6-5,TRBJ1-1,NA,NA
TGTGCCAGCAGCGACAGGGTGGTGAACACTGAAGCTTTCTTT,CASSDRVVNTEAFF,TRBV6-6,TRBJ1-1,NA,TRBD1
TGTGCCAGCAGCTTAGGAGGGATCGGAACTCAGCCCCAGCATTTT,CASSLGGIGTQPQHF,TRBV7-2,TRBJ1-5,NA,NA
TGTGCCAGCAGCGTAGCCCCAGAAAACACCGGGGAGCTGTTTTTT,CASSVAPENTGELFF,TRBV9,TRBJ2-2,NA,NA
TGTGCCAGCAGCGCGGCGGGGCGGACCTTGAATGAGCAGTTCTTC,CASSAAGRTLNEQFF,TRBV11-2,TRBJ2-1,NA,NA
TGTGCCAGTAGATCGGGCTACGAGCAGTACTTC,CASRSGYEQYF,TRBV19,TRBJ2-7,NA,NA
TGTGCCGGATTGGGAGAAATGAACACTGAAGCTTTCTTT,CAGLGEMNTEAFF,TRBV7-9,TRBJ1-1,NA,NA
TGTGCCAGCAGCCCCGGGACAGCTCAGAACACTGAAGCTTTCTTT,CASSPGTAQNTEAFF,TRBV7-9,TRBJ1-1,NA,TRBD1
TGTGCCAGCTCACCACCTACAGGGGGGAACACTGAAGCTTTCTTT,CASSPPTGGNTEAFF,TRBV18,TRBJ1-1,NA,TRBD1
TGCGCCAGCAGACCGGGACTAGCGGGGATAAATGAGCAGTTCTTC,CASRPGLAGINEQFF,TRBV10-1,TRBJ2-1,NA,TRBD2
TGTGCCACCAGCATGGCCGGGACTCCACAAGAGACCCAGTACTTC,CATSMAGTPQETQYF,TRBV15,TRBJ2-5,NA,NA
TGCGCCAGCAGCTTCGGCGACTCTGGGGCCAACGTCCTGACTTTC,CASSFGDSGANVLTF,TRBV5-1,TRBJ2-6,NA,NA
TGCGCCAGCAGTGAGAGCAGCGGGGGGACGGAGACCCAGTACTTC,CASSESSGGTETQYF,TRBV10-1,TRBJ2-5,few,TRBD2
TGTGCCAGCAGTATGCCAGGGTGGAGTGGGGCCAACGTCCTGACTTTC,CASSMPGWSGANVLTF,TRBV27,TRBJ2-6,NA,NA
TGCGCCAGCAGCAGAAACGCAGGGCGGGATGTCTACGAGCAGTACTTC,CASSRNAGRDVYEQYF,TRBV5-1,TRBJ2-7,NA,NA
TGTGCCAGCAGGCGGGACATTTCCTACGAGCAGTACTTC,CASRRDISYEQYF,TRBV5-6,TRBJ2-7,once,NA
TGTGCCTGGAGTGGGGGGGCAGCGGGCCCAGATACGCAGTATTTT,CAWSGGAAGPDTQYF,TRBV30,TRBJ2-3,NA,NA
TGTGCCAGCAGTTTGAGGACTAGCGGGGGCTCCTACGAGCAGTACTTC,CASSLRTSGGSYEQYF,TRBV28,TRBJ2-7,NA,TRBD2
TGCGCCAGCAGCTTGGTAATGAACACTGAAGCTTTCTTT,CASSLVMNTEAFF,TRBV5-1,TRBJ1-1,NA,NA
TGTGCCAGCAGCTTAGGGGTCAGATTGTACAATGAGCAGTTCTTC,CASSLGVRLYNEQFF,TRBV7-9,TRBJ2-1,NA,NA
TGTGCCAGCGCCCTTGCAACTAATGAAAAACTGTTTTTT,CASALATNEKLFF,TRBV28,TRBJ1-4,NA,NA
TGTGCCAGCAGCTTTACTATGGACAGGGAAAAAAACGAGCAGTACTTC,CASSFTMDREKNEQYF,TRBV12-1,TRBJ2-7,NA,NA
TGTGCCAGCAGTTCCTTGGGGGTCAAACCCTACGGGCAGTACTTC,CASSSLGVKPYGQYF,TRBV7-2,TRBJ2-7,NA,NA